This T cell receptor (beta chain) was sequenced during a study of vaccination and CD4 T cells after COVID-19. Study-level background: Participants, all vaccine recipients, received two doses of either BNT162b2 or mRNA-1273.

This clonotype has a handful of counts. Its target is unknown. Treatment noted: approximately 9-day PBMC culture with coronavirus spike peptide pools or control peptides (ViraFEST assay). According to the study, CD4+ T cells from the unexposed donor were gathered ahead of the COVID-19 pandemic (2011-2018). Before TCRs were sequenced, ViraFEST expanded antigen-specific T cells with peptide pools. Study outcomes and limitations: It was observed that, in convalescent patients, a median approximately 90% of reactive clones arose only post-vaccination. Apart from involving relatively few convalescent patients, the work omitted early post-infection timepoints.

Oncomine TCR Beta short-read sequencing was applied to DNA from cultured CD4+ T cells. Each CDR3 protein is one row after TCRdb ran MiXCR on the PCR reads. The table shows thousands of distinct CDR3 sequences, with around half occurring only once. The V segment lost 3 bases and the J segment 2 bases; nucleotides outside the gene matches: 9. This CDR3 is 17 amino acids long. Germline values: CDR1 MNHEY, CDR2 SMNVEV (reference sequence). The sequence was collected from a human donor in good health. V and J are TRBV27 and TRBJ1-5, with 8 bases matching TRBD1. Sequencing was performed on CD4+ T cells from blood, cultured in vitro. CDR3 sequence: CASSFWPGGAGNQPQHF. The CDR3 DNA is TGTGCCAGCAGTTTTTGGCCAGGGGGCGCCGGCAATCAGCCCCAGCATTTT.